The T cell receptor beta chain described here comes from a study of CD8 T cells in ankylosing spondylitis (dated by TCRdb to 2017 to 2019). General notes on the study: To find TCR variants linked to disease, the study profiled T cell receptor beta repertoires in ankylosing spondylitis patients and healthy donors. In total, the full study cohort was made up of about 99 healthy donors and 25 ankylosing spondylitis patients. Peripheral blood was sampled, and synovial fluid was additionally collected from ankylosing spondylitis patients. General conclusions and limits of the study: The disease-linked clones showed a CD8+ phenotype and occurred at relatively low frequencies in peripheral blood. Blood from ankylosing spondylitis patients appeared to be characterized by a TCR beta motif composed of roughly eight highly homologous amino acid variants. Some motif variants were previously reported in synovial fluid and blood of reactive arthritis patients, suggesting common disease-initiation mechanisms. The disease-linked clones were reported to be significantly enriched in matched synovial fluid samples from ankylosing spondylitis patients.

The instrument was an Illumina HiSeq 2500. TCR beta libraries were prepared by quantitative 5'-RACE with molecular barcodes. The study's processing was this. A new computational method, built on a probabilistic model of VDJ rearrangement, was used to identify disease-linked TCR variants. TCRdb applied fastp at Q25 and MiXCR to the public reads, then kept only in-frame beta chains. All rows with the same CDR3 protein become a single entry with the most common DNA and genes. In this record, the V and J calls reflect TCRdb's handling and not the investigators' own analysis. The table for this sample lists under 250,000 distinct CDR3 sequences; over 30% of them were counted only once. The ten largest clonotypes hold approximately 4.4% of the sample. Comment on this clonotype: Its cognate antigen has yet to be identified. No per-base quality is available; no much larger clone lies one base away.

Counted from cysteine to phenylalanine, this CDR3 has 14 amino acids. The only DNA kept is the CDR3, 42 bases in frame from the first base. The germline V gene encodes CDR1 MGHRA and CDR2 YSYEKL. Here V drops 0 bases and J drops 5 bases, and the junction holds 3 bases not matched to any gene. The V and J genes are TRBV4-1 and TRBJ2-5; 7 bases in the middle match TRBD2. The sequence derives from a male donor with ankylosing spondylitis or in good health (not recorded which). Input material: blood, either unsorted or a sorted T cell fraction (not recorded which). In nucleotides, the sequence is TGCGCCAGCAGCCAAGATCGGGAGGTGGAGACCCAGTACTTC. Its protein product is CASSQDREVETQYF.